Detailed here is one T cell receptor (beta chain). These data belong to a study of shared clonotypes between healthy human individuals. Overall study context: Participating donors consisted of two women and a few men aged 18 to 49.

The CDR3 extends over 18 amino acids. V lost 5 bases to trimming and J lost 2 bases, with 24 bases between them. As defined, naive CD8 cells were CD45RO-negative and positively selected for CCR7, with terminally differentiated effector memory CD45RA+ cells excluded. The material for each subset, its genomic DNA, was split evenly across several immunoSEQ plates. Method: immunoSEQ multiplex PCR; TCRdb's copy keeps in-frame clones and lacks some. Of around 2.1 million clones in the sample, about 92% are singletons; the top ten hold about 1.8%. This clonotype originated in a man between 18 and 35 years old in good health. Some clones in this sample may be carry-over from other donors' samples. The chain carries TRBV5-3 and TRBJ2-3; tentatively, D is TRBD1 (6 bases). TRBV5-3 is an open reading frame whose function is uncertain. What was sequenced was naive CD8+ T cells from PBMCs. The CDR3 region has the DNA TGTGCCAGAAGTCTGCAGGGGCCCGAGGGGACGGCCACAGATACGCAGTATTTT. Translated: CARSLQGPEGTATDTQYF.